This T cell receptor (beta chain) was identified during a study of OX40 agonist ivuxolimab in advanced cancers. This CDR3 has 15 amino acids. From germline, CDR1 is LNHDA and CDR2 SQIVND (reference sequence). The trim removed 8 bases at V and 3 bases at J, leaving 8 bases unmatched. Study-level results: Partial responders dosed at 0.1-3.0 mg/kg displayed clonal expansion ranking among the lowest.

As to this clone: Antigen: not known.

The protocol was immunoSEQ multiplex PCR, while the TCRdb copy is restricted to in-frame clones and leaves out a portion. The sample includes 50,000 or so clones, around 83% of them seen just once. The clonotype originates from an adult with an advanced solid tumor such as melanoma, head and neck, liver or kidney cancer. Here the sequenced sample was CD4+ or CD8+ T cells sorted from blood, taken in a trial of the OX40 agonist ivuxolimab. V is TRBV19 and J is TRBJ2-5, with 11 bases lining up with TRBD2. CDR3 in DNA: TGTGCCAGTGCCCGAGATAGCGGGAGGGAAGAGACCCAGTACTTC. This encodes CASARDSGREETQYF. The variable domain in full, completed from reference TRBV19 and TRBJ2-5, reads DGGITQSPKYLFRKEGQNVTLSCEQNLNHDAMYWYRQDPGQGLRLIYYSQIVNDFQKGDIAEGYSVSREKKESFPLTVTSAQKNPTAFYLCASARDSGREETQYFGPGTRLLVL.